Listed below are T cell receptor beta chains from one sample, sequenced in a study of shared clonotypes between healthy human individuals. Libraries were prepared by immunoSEQ multiplex PCR; TCRdb keeps only in-frame clonotypes and omits some of them. Among 980,000 or so clones listed, about three quarters were seen once. Sequenced material: memory CD4+ T cells sorted from blood. The source is a man between 18 and 35 years old in good health. CDR3s include the opening cysteine and the closing phenylalanine or tryptophan. The order of the fields is J gene, V gene, D gene, clone size, CDR3 protein, CDR3 DNA. The D gene is left open where the match is weak. Only part of the rows carry a size: once, few, many, or a class if the clone is expanded.

TRBJ1-4 | TRBV5-4 | - | - | CASSSDAGEKLFF | TGTGCCAGCAGTTCGGACGCAGGTGAAAAACTGTTTTTT
TRBJ1-1 | TRBV4-1 | TRBD1 | - | CASSPLDRGITEAFF | TGCGCCAGCAGCCCTTTGGACAGGGGCATAACTGAAGCTTTCTTT
TRBJ2-2 | TRBV5-4 | TRBD1 | - | CASSPETGTGRTGELFF | TGTGCCAGCAGCCCAGAAACCGGGACAGGGCGCACCGGGGAGCTGTTTTTT
TRBJ2-1 | TRBV20-1 | - | few | CSARDGTQQFF | TGCAGTGCTAGAGACGGGACTCAGCAGTTCTTC
TRBJ2-7 | TRBV7-2 | - | - | CASSLGNRGTWDEQYF | TGTGCCAGCAGCTTAGGGAACCGGGGGACGTGGGACGAGCAGTACTTC
TRBJ2-3 | TRBV28 | - | - | CASSARLGSTDTQYF | TGTGCCAGCAGTGCCAGACTAGGAAGCACAGATACGCAGTATTTT
TRBJ1-5 | TRBV4-1 | - | - | CASSQDAGYQPQHF | TGCGCCAGCAGCCAAGATGCAGGGTACCAGCCCCAGCATTTT
TRBJ1-1 | TRBV29-1 | - | - | CSVRRNTEAFF | TGCAGCGTTAGGAGGAACACTGAAGCTTTCTTT
TRBJ2-1 | TRBV11-3 | TRBD2 | - | CASSSGGLAIYNEQFF | TGTGCCAGCAGCTCCGGGGGACTAGCTATATACAATGAGCAGTTCTTC
TRBJ1-1 | TRBV5-1 | - | - | CASSLGMVNTEAFF | TGCGCCAGCAGCTTGGGCATGGTGAACACTGAAGCTTTCTTT
TRBJ2-7 | TRBV28 | TRBD1 | - | CASSHRGLGEQYF | TGTGCCAGCAGCCACAGGGGGCTAGGCGAGCAGTACTTC
TRBJ1-2 | TRBV19 | - | many | CASSTGYGYTF | TGTGCCAGTAGTACAGGGTATGGCTACACCTTC
TRBJ2-5 | TRBV7-9 | - | - | CNRLGAETQYF | TGCAACCGACTCGGCGCAGAGACCCAGTACTTC
TRBJ2-5 | TRBV5-1 | TRBD2 | - | CASSLLSGSQETQYF | TGCGCCAGCAGCTTGCTTAGCGGGAGCCAAGAGACCCAGTACTTC
TRBJ2-4 | TRBV7-2 | - | - | CASSPGLAKNIQYF | TGTGCCAGCAGCCCAGGACTGGCCAAAAACATTCAGTACTTC
TRBJ1-5 | TRBV19 | TRBD1 | once | CASMDRAGSNQPQHF | TGTGCCAGTATGGACAGGGCCGGGAGCAATCAGCCCCAGCATTTT
TRBJ1-6 | TRBV4-1 | - | - | CASSQAVAGGSYNSPLHF | TGCGCCAGCAGCCAGGCTGTCGCGGGGGGGTCCTATAATTCACCCCTCCACTTT
TRBJ2-3 | TRBV5-1 | - | - | CASSLGGTKAADTQYF | TGCGCCAGCAGCTTGGGCGGAACTAAAGCGGCGGATACGCAGTATTTT